What follows are 27 T cell receptor beta chains derived from one specimen sequenced in a study of T-cell reconstitution after alpha-beta-depleted transplantation in children. A library of TCRbeta sequences, prepared with unique molecular identifiers, was generated. One entry per CDR3 protein results from TCRdb running MiXCR on the PCR reads. The sample yields 440,000 or so distinct CDR3 sequences, over 40% seen once. Material: PBMCs, obtained before TCRalphabeta/CD19-depleted stem cell transplant. The origin of the receptors is a girl aged 2 to 10 with aplastic anemia, due to receive a stem cell transplant.

This rearrangement joins TRBV5-1 to TRBJ2-3; maybe TRBD2 (6 bases). V was trimmed by 1 base and J by 6 bases, leaving 9 bases between them. Germline V gene data show CDR1 as SGHRS and CDR2 as YFSETQ. CDR3 length: 13 amino acids. The CDR3 sequence: CASSLKSGDTQYF. The CDR3 nucleotides read TGCGCCAGCAGCTTGAAAAGCGGGGATACGCAGTATTTT.

The rearrangement links TRBV12-3 or TRBV12-4 to TRBJ2-3; D ambiguous. The V end lost 3 bases, the J end lost 0 bases, and 10 bases lay between the germline ends. The CDR3 is 15 residues long. The CDR3 here is CASSLSLTSTDTQYF. The CDR3 bases are TGTGCCAGCAGTTTGAGCCTGACTAGCACAGATACGCAGTATTTT.

The V call is TRBV7-3, the J call TRBJ2-3; 9 nucleotides agree with TRBD2. There are 16 residues in the CDR3. The germline CDR1 and CDR2 sequences are SGHTA and FQGTGA. Trimming took 4 bases from V and 3 from J; bases not matched to a gene: 8. CDR3 amino acids: CASSSRRGGRTDTQYF. The CDR3 DNA is TGTGCCAGCAGCTCTCGGCGGGGGGGCCGAACAGATACGCAGTATTTT.

This clonotype was recorded many times. The rearrangement uses TRBV29-1 and TRBJ2-3; 8 bases line up with TRBD2. This CDR3 spans 12 amino acids. Germline-derived CDR1 and CDR2 are SQVTM and ANQGSEA. V was pared by 5 bases and J by 5 bases, with 3 bases of the junction left unmatched. Here the CDR3 DNA reads TGCAGCGTTTATGCGGGAGGAGATACGCAGTATTTT. Translating it yields CSVYAGGDTQYF.

The V gene is TRBV12-3 or TRBV12-4, the J gene TRBJ1-5; D is perhaps TRBD1 (5 bases). CDR3 length equals 13 residues. V gave up 6 bases and J gave up 4 bases, with 10 bases separating them. Here the CDR3 DNA reads TGTGCCAGCAGACTCGGGGGTAATCAGCCCCAGCATTTT. It codes for CASRLGGNQPQHF.

This clonotype was seen repeatedly, ten times or more. The chain couples TRBV10-3 to TRBJ2-1; TRBD2 is a possible D gene (5 bases). CDR1 is ENHRY, CDR2 SYGVKD, per germline. Trimming removed 11 bases from V and 7 bases from J, with 12 bases in between. The CDR3 loop spans 11 amino acids. The CDR3 region is CASTPGNEQFF. The CDR3 region has the DNA TGTGCCTCAACGCCGGGGAATGAGCAGTTCTTC.

The genes are TRBV25-1 and TRBJ2-1, with 8 bases aligning to TRBD2. This CDR3 comprises 18 residues. The germline V gene encodes CDR1 MGHDK and CDR2 SYGVNS. V dropped 3 bases and J dropped 7; count of bases not matched to a gene: 17. For the CDR3, the DNA is TGTGCCAGCAGTGACCATTATACAGCGGGAGTGTTGGGGAATGAGCAGTTCTTC. Protein sequence: CASSDHYTAGVLGNEQFF.

V usage is TRBV7-2 and J usage is TRBJ2-4; a weak D match, TRBD1 (5 bases). V dropped 0 bases and J dropped 8 bases, with 14 bases sitting between them. Germline CDR1 reads SGHTA; CDR2 reads FQGNSA. The CDR3 sequence is 15 residues long. CDR3 in amino acids: CASSLASGPKDIQYF. For the CDR3, the DNA is TGTGCCAGCAGCTTAGCGTCAGGGCCTAAAGACATTCAGTACTTC.

Ten or more counts support this clonotype. The chain uses TRBV28 and TRBJ2-2; D gene uncertain. The germline CDR1 and CDR2 sequences are MDHEN and SYDVKM. V lost 4 bases to trimming and J lost 6 bases, with 3 bases between them. The CDR3 has 11 amino acids. The CDR3 region has the DNA TGTGCCAGCAGTTCATCCGGGGAGCTGTTTTTT. As protein: CASSSSGELFF.

The genes are TRBV6-2 or TRBV6-3 and TRBJ2-2; weak D call: TRBD2 (6 bases). From germline, CDR1 is MNHEY and CDR2 SVGEGT. The CDR3 contains 16 residues. V was cut by 0 bases and J by 3 bases, with 11 bases left in between. CDR3 nucleotide sequence: TGTGCCAGCAGTTACTCGGGCGGGGACGACACCGGGGAGCTGTTTTTT. Encoded protein: CASSYSGGDDTGELFF.

The rearrangement joins TRBV19 to TRBJ2-4; D is possibly TRBD1 (6 bases). V lost 5 bases, J lost 1 base, and 12 bases lay in between. This CDR3 has 15 amino acids. Germline CDR1 is LNHDA and CDR2 is SQIVND (reference sequence). The chain's CDR3 is CASSAGDRAKNIQYF. The CDR3 DNA sequence: TGTGCCAGTAGTGCCGGCGACAGGGCCAAAAACATTCAGTACTTC.

This clonotype was counted between two and nine times. This sequence joins TRBV11-2 and TRBJ2-1, with 12 bases identical to TRBD2. V shed 7 bases and J 5 bases; nucleotides not matched to a gene: 15. The CDR3 is made up of 18 amino acids. Germline loops: CDR1 SGHAT, CDR2 FQNNGV. The CDR3 DNA is TGTGCCAGCAACTCCTTTTGGACTAGCGGGAATGGGAACAATGAGCAGTTCTTC. It yields the protein CASNSFWTSGNGNNEQFF.

The chain employs TRBV20-1 and TRBJ2-5; 7 bases align to TRBD2. The V gene end was trimmed by 6 bases and the J gene end by 5 bases; junction bases not matched to a gene: 15. The CDR3 covers 15 residues. Germline CDR1 and CDR2: DFQATT and SNEGSKA (reference sequence). The CDR3, as DNA: TGCAGTGCGAGGCCCACTAGCGTCATTAAGGAGACCCAGTACTTC. Protein: CSARPTSVIKETQYF.

The chain links TRBV7-9 to TRBJ2-1, with D uncertain. V lost 6 bases to trimming and J lost 9 bases, with 18 bases between them. The CDR3 covers 14 residues. In germline, CDR1 is SEHNR, CDR2 FQNEAQ (reference sequence). CDR3 sequence: CASSRDWTGGEQFF. CDR3 bases: TGTGCCAGCAGTCGAGACTGGACGGGCGGTGAGCAGTTCTTC.

In regard to this clonotype: This could be a read error, since a much larger clone is one nucleotide away. The chain is built from TRBV2 and TRBJ2-7; D unclear. CDR1 SNHLY and CDR2 FYNNEI come from the germline V gene. The CDR3 is 14 residues long. The CDR3 DNA is TGTGACAGCAGTGTCAGCCAGGACGCCTACGAGCAGTACTTC. Translating gives CDSSVSQDAYEQYF. Variable domain in full (rest from reference TRBV2 and TRBJ2-7): EPEVTQTPSHQVTQMGQEVILRCVPISNHLYFYWYRQILGQKVEFLVSFYNNEISEKSEIFDDQFSVERPDGSNFTLKIRSTKLEDSAMYFCDSSVSQDAYEQYFGPGTRLTVT.

This rearrangement joins TRBV5-1 to TRBJ2-3; D gene unclear. CDR3 length equals 16 residues. The V end was cut by 0 bases, the J end by 0 bases, with 11 bases between. Germline values: CDR1 SGHRS, CDR2 YFSETQ. The CDR3 DNA is TGCGCCAGCAGCTTGGAAGCCCAGACTAGCACAGATACGCAGTATTTT. This codes for CASSLEAQTSTDTQYF.

The chain combines TRBV20-1 with TRBJ2-3; 8 bases line up with TRBD2. V gave up 1 base and J gave up 5 bases; unmatched junction bases: 11. CDR3 length: 16 residues. Per germline, CDR1 DFQATT and CDR2 SNEGSKA (reference sequence). The DNA of the CDR3 is TGCAGTGCTAGAGGGGGCCCCTGGACTAGCCGAGATACGCAGTATTTT. It yields the protein CSARGGPWTSRDTQYF.

The chain is built from TRBV9 and TRBJ2-1; weak D call: TRBD2 (6 bases). Trimming pared 4 bases from V and 3 bases from J, leaving 17 bases between. In germline, CDR1 is SGDLS, CDR2 YYNGEE. CDR3 size: 16 residues. This CDR3 is CASSPHPLSGYNEQFF. The DNA of the CDR3 is TGTGCCAGCAGCCCCCACCCCCTTAGCGGCTACAATGAGCAGTTCTTC.

The rearrangement uses TRBV20-1 and TRBJ2-5; D possibly matches TRBD1 or TRBD2 (6 bases each). The CDR3 runs 16 residues. The germline gives CDR1 DFQATT, CDR2 SNEGSKA (reference sequence). V was trimmed by 3 bases and J by 1 base, leaving 18 bases between them. CDR3: CSARNHGGNPQETQYF. CDR3 bases: TGCAGTGCTAGGAATCACGGGGGCAACCCCCAAGAGACCCAGTACTTC.

This clonotype was counted a few times. V gene TRBV11-2 combines with J gene TRBJ2-1, with 11 bases that match TRBD1. Germline CDR1 and CDR2: SGHAT and FQNNGV. The V gene end was trimmed by 3 bases and the J gene end by 6 bases; junction bases not matched to a gene: 4. This CDR3 has 15 residues. The CDR3 loop is CASSFSGTGGNEQFF. For the CDR3, the DNA is TGTGCCAGCAGCTTTTCCGGGACAGGGGGCAATGAGCAGTTCTTC.

In its sample, this clonotype was seen once. The chain joins TRBV20-1 to TRBJ2-7; D perhaps matches TRBD2 (6 bases). The CDR3 totals 13 residues. Between the trimmed V and J ends, which lost 3 bases and 7 bases, there was a span of 16 bases. Germline CDR1 reads DFQATT; CDR2 reads SNEGSKA (reference sequence). The CDR3: CSASMATGVEQYF. The CDR3 bases are TGCAGTGCTAGTATGGCAACGGGAGTTGAGCAGTACTTC.

The chain joins TRBV6-5 to TRBJ2-5; D uncertain. Germline V gene data show CDR1 as MNHEY and CDR2 as SVGAGI. The CDR3 totals 12 residues. Trimming removed 7 bases at V and 7 bases at J, with 13 bases between. The CDR3 region has the DNA TGTGCCAGCACCGGGCCCTTGAGGACCCAGTACTTC. Translating it yields CASTGPLRTQYF.

This clonotype appeared a few times. V usage is TRBV3-1 and J usage is TRBJ2-7, with D perhaps TRBD1 (6 bases). The germline V gene encodes CDR1 LGHDT and CDR2 YNNKEL (reference sequence). Trimming shortened V by 3 bases and J by 3 bases, and 12 bases separated the two germline ends. The length of the CDR3 is 14 residues. CDR3: CASSHATGVYEQYF. The CDR3 DNA follows: TGTGCCAGCAGCCACGCGACAGGCGTCTACGAGCAGTACTTC.

This clonotype has ten or more counts. Written as DNA, the CDR3 is TGTGCCAGCAGCTTGGCCCTAACGTCCCGGCCGGCCCGCACAGATACGCAGTATTTT. It translates to CASSLALTSRPARTDTQYF. The V gene is TRBV5-4, the J gene TRBJ2-3; D gene ambiguous. CDR1 is SGHNT, CDR2 YYREEE, per germline (reference sequence). Trimming pared 0 bases from V and 1 base from J, leaving 21 bases between. CDR3 size: 19 residues.

This rearrangement joins TRBV20-1 to TRBJ2-7; 8 bases map to TRBD2. From germline, CDR1 is DFQATT and CDR2 SNEGSKA (reference sequence). The CDR3 totals 15 residues. J lost 2 bases, V lost 4 bases, and 10 bases had no gene match. The CDR3 nucleotides are TGCAGTGCTAAGGACCCCCGGACTAGCCCCTACGAGCAGTACTTC. It is translated as CSAKDPRTSPYEQYF.

The chain has TRBV20-1 and TRBJ1-5; D may be TRBD1 (6 bases). The germline gives CDR1 DFQATT, CDR2 SNEGSKA (reference sequence). Trimming took off 6 bases at V and 5 bases at J, with 14 bases between the two ends. The CDR3 has 13 amino acids. The CDR3 loop reads CSAKQGRDQPQHF. For the CDR3, the DNA is TGCAGTGCCAAACAGGGAAGGGATCAGCCCCAGCATTTT.

V is TRBV20-1 and J is TRBJ2-7; D is possibly TRBD1 (5 bases). CDR3 length: 14 amino acids. Germline V gives CDR1 DFQATT, CDR2 SNEGSKA (reference sequence). The CDR3 region has the DNA TGCAGCTTCTGGGGCGCGTCTCCGGACTACGAGCAGTACTTC. Protein sequence: CSFWGASPDYEQYF.